This is a list of T cell receptor beta chains from one sample in a study of shared clonotypes between healthy human individuals. TCRdb's table, derived via immunoSEQ multiplex PCR, lists solely in-frame clones and lacks some. The sample records around 700,000 clones, roughly 78% being singletons. The source material was memory CD4+ T cells sorted from blood. These receptors all stem from a woman between 25 and 40 years old in good health. The conserved cysteine and the conserved F or W are not part of the CDR3 here.

>14|TRBJ1-1|TRBV2
ASSISFLQANTEAF
>10|TRBJ2-7|TRBV13
ASSLGGHEQY
>10|TRBJ2-7|TRBV28
ASPHRPYEQY
>12|TRBJ2-1|TRBV9
ASSVGGQNNEQF
>11|TRBJ1-3|TRBV30
AWSGGSHSTIY
>12|TRBJ2-2|TRBV19
ASSQGANTGELF
>12|TRBJ2-7|TRBV29-1
SVDGIAGGPEQY
>16|TRBJ2-1|TRBV28
ASSFSRLGGDSYNEQF
>11|TRBJ2-7|TRBV30
AAQTGDSYEQY
>13|TRBJ2-1|TRBV11-2
ASSSGTPSRHEQF
>9|TRBJ2-7|TRBV28
ASSFLGEQY
>12|TRBJ2-7|TRBV29-1
SVEREIGDQEQY
>12|TRBJ2-7|TRBV5-4
ASSFWDRSYEQY
>14|TRBJ2-3|TRBV2
ASSAVFGGPADTQY
>12|TRBJ1-4|TRBV7-8
ASSPGQDNEKLF
>16|TRBJ2-1|TRBV28
ASTSDGRGPDRYNEQF
>12|TRBJ2-5|TRBV19
ASSNSGLGETQY
>12|TRBJ2-1|TRBV5-4
ASSLAGTGGGQF
>11|TRBJ2-7|TRBV10-3
AITPGLSYEQY
>16|TRBJ2-2|TRBV14
ASSPIGTSVLRAGELF
>12|TRBJ1-1|TRBV7-6
ASSSLDGNTEAF
>10|TRBJ2-7|TRBV30
AWTGQSYEQY
>14|TRBJ2-6|TRBV7-2
ASSVVRGPGANVLT
>9|TRBJ2-1|TRBV6-6
ASSTLATRV
>10|TRBJ1-4|TRBV7-6
ASSSSTEKLF
>14|TRBJ2-3|TRBV11-2
ASRIRGGGSTDTQY
>14|TRBJ2-3|TRBV28
ASSPLLAGVVDTQY
>16|TRBJ2-2|TRBV4-1
ASSQRSPGGSNTGELF
>12|TRBJ2-7|TRBV27
ASSFGTGSSQQY
>10|TRBJ1-2|TRBV6-5
ASTNLRFGYT
>14|TRBJ2-1|TRBV14
ASSQYFGISYNEQF
>16|TRBJ1-4|TRBV7-8
ASSLNRGAIGSQEKLF
>14|TRBJ2-7|TRBV7-9
ASSLEPGLGAYEQY
>12|.|TRBV11-2
ASSLRTDAYEQY
>9|TRBJ2-7|TRBV18
ASSLSYEQY
>12|.|TRBV6-5
ASSRGQGAYEQY
>11|TRBJ1-2|TRBV6-5
ASSYDRVDGYT
>12|TRBJ2-7|TRBV2
ASSAAGGAYEQY
>12|TRBJ1-4|TRBV5-3
ARSQIATNEKLF
>11|TRBJ1-1|TRBV28
ASSLSPGWVAF